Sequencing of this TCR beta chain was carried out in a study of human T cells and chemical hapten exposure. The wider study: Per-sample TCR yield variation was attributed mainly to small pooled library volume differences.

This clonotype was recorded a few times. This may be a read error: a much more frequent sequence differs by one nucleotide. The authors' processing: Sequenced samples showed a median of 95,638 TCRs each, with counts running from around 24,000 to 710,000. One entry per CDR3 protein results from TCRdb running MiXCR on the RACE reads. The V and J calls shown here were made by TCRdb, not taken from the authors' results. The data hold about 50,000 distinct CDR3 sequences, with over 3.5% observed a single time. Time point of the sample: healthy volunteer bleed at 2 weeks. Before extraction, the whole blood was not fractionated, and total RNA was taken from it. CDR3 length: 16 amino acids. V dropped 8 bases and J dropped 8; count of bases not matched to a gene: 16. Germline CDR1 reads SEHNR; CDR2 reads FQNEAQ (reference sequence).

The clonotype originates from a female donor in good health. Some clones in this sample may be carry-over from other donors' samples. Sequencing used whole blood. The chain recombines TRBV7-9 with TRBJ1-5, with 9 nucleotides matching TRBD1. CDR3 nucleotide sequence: TGTGCCAGCTGCCTCTCCGGGACAGGGTACTTTGAGCCCCAGCATTTT. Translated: CASCLSGTGYFEPQHF.